This T cell receptor (beta chain) was identified during a study of T-cell reconstitution after alpha-beta-depleted transplantation in children. Trimming removed 2 bases at V and 4 bases at J, with 11 bases between. The CDR3 contains 14 residues. Unique molecular identifiers tagged the TCRbeta library. TCRdb reanalysed the PCR reads using MiXCR and keeps one entry per CDR3 protein. The repertoire has some 200,000 distinct CDR3 sequences, 14% to 15% of them found once; the top ten carry approximately 13%. The rearrangement links TRBV12-3 or TRBV12-4 to TRBJ1-1; maybe TRBD1 (5 bases). Specimen: PBMCs from the stem cell graft donor, collected from the stem cell graft. The source of this sequence is a human donor who donated a stem cell graft to a child with acute lymphoblastic leukemia. The CDR3 nucleotides are TGTGCCAGCAGTTTAAACAGGCTAAGCACTGAAGCTTTCTTT. This encodes CASSLNRLSTEAFF.